This T cell receptor beta chain was captured by sequencing in a study of T-cell memory formation after mild COVID-19. Study details: Each donor largely had its own TCR clusters. Overall study findings and caveats: A subset of responding clones appeared in pre-infection memory, suggesting cross-reactive memory joined.

Deletions cut 10 bases from V and 5 bases from J, with 17 bases between. The length of the CDR3 is 13 residues. This clonotype was detected a few times. Its antigen is as yet unknown. Constant-segment primers were used for 5'RACE, and the resulting TCR alpha and TCR beta cDNA libraries carried sample barcodes and UMIs. TCRdb re-analysed the 5' RACE reads in MiXCR, keeping a single row per CDR3 protein. Here the sample spans about 360,000 distinct CDR3 sequences, approximately 15% being singletons. The V call is TRBV12-3 or TRBV12-4, the J call TRBJ1-1; tentative D call: TRBD1 (5 bases). Material: PBMCs or a T cell subset sorted from them (not recorded which). The TCR comes from a man aged 18 to 29 who had mild COVID-19 (a few samples of this study predate the infection). Cell type and time point are not known. The CDR3 loop is CATLRTQGTEAFF. As DNA, the CDR3 is TGTGCCACTCTCCGGACCCAGGGAACTGAAGCTTTCTTT.